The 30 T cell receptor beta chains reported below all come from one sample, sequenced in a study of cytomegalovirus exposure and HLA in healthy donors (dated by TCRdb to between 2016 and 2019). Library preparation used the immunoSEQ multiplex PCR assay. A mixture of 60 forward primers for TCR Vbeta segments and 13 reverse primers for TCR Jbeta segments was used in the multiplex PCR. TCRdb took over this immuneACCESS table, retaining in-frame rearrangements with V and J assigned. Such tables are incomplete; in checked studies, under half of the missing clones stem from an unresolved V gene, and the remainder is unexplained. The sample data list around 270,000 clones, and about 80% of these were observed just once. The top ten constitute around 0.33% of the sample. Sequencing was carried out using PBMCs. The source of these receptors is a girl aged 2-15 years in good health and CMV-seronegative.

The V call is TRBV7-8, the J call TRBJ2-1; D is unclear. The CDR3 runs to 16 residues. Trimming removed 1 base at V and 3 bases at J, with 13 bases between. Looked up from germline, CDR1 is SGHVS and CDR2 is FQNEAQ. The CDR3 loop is CASSLVNPGSYNEQFF. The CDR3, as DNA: TGTGCCAGCAGCTTAGTAAATCCGGGTAGCTACAATGAGCAGTTCTTC. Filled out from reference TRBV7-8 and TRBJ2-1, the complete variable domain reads GAGVSQSPRYKVAKRGQDVALRCDPISGHVSLFWYQQALGQGPEFLTYFQNEAQLDKSGLPSDRFFAERPEGSVSTLKIQRTQQEDSAVYLCASSLVNPGSYNEQFFGPGTRLTVL.

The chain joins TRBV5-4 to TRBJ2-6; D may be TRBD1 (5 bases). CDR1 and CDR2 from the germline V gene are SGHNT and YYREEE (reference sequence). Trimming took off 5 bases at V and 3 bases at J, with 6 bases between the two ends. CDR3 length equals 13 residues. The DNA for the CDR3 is TGTGCCAGCAGAGACAGTGGGGCCAACGTCCTGACTTTC. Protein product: CASRDSGANVLTF.

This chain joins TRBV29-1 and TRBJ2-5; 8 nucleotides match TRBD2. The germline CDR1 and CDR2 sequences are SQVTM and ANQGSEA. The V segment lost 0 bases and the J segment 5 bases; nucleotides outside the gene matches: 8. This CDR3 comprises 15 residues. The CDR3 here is CSVEDQRGLGETQYF. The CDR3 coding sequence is TGCAGCGTTGAAGATCAGCGGGGGTTAGGGGAGACCCAGTACTTC.

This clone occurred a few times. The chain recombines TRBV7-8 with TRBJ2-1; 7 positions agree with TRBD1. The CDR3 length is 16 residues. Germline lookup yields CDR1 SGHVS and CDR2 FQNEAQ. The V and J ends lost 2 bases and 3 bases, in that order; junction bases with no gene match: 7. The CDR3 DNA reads TGTGCCAGCAGCTTATCTAGGGACAGCCTCTACAATGAGCAGTTCTTC. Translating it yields CASSLSRDSLYNEQFF. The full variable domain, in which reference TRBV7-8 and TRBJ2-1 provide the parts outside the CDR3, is GAGVSQSPRYKVAKRGQDVALRCDPISGHVSLFWYQQALGQGPEFLTYFQNEAQLDKSGLPSDRFFAERPEGSVSTLKIQRTQQEDSAVYLCASSLSRDSLYNEQFFGPGTRLTVL.

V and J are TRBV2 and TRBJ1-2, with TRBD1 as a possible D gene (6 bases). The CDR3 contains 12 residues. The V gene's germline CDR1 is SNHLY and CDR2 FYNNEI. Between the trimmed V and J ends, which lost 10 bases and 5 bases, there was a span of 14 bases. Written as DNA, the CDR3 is TGTGCCAAACCTGACAGGCTATATGGCTACACCTTC. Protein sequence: CAKPDRLYGYTF.

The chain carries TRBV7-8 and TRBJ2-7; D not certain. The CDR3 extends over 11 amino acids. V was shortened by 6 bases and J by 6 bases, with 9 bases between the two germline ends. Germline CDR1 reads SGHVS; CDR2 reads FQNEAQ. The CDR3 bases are TGTGCCAGCAGGAGAGGTATCGAGCAGTACTTC. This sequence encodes CASRRGIEQYF.

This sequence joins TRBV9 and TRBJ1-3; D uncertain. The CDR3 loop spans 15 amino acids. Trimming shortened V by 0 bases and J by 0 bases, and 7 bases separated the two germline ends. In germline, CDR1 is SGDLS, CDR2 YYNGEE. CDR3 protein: CASSVGLISGNTIYF. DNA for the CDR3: TGTGCCAGCAGCGTAGGACTCATCTCTGGAAACACCATATATTTT.

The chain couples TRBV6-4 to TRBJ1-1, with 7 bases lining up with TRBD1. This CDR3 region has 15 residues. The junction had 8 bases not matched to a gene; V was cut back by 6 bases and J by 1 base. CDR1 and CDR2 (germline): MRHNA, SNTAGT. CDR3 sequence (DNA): TGTGCCAGCAGCCCCCAGGGGGGAGGGAACACTGAAGCTTTCTTT. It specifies CASSPQGGGNTEAFF.

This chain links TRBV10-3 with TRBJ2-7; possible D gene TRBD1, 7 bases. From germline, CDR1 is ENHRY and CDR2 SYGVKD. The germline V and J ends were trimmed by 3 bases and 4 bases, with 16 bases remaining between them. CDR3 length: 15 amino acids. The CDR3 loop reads CAISDPGGGLYEQYF. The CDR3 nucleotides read TGTGCCATCAGTGATCCAGGGGGAGGTTTGTACGAGCAGTACTTC.

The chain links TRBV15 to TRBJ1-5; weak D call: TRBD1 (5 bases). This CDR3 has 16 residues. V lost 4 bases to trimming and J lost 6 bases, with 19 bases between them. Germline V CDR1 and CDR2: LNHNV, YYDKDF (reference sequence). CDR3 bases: TGTGCCACCAGCAACCGCCAAGGGGCGCGGAGTCAGCCCCAGCATTTT. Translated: CATSNRQGARSQPQHF.

The CDR3 region has the DNA TGTGCCAGCAGCGGGCCGGGACAACGAACCGGGGGCTACACCTTC. Protein sequence: CASSGPGQRTGGYTF. The rearrangement uses TRBV9 and TRBJ1-2, with D possibly being TRBD1 (6 bases). Germline assignment: CDR1 SGDLS and CDR2 YYNGEE. The V gene lost 3 bases and the J gene lost 8 bases, with 20 bases spanning the gap. The CDR3 length is 15 residues.

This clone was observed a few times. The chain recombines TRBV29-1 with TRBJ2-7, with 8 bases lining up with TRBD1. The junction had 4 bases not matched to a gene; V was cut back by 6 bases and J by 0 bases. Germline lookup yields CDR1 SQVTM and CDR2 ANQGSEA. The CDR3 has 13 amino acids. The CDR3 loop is CSVEDRASYEQYF. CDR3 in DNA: TGCAGCGTGGAGGACAGGGCCTCCTACGAGCAGTACTTC.

In DNA, the CDR3 is TGTGCCAGTAGTTATAGGTTGGACAGGGGCCTTAGCAATCAGCCCCAGCATTTT. Translated: CASSYRLDRGLSNQPQHF. The gene calls are TRBV19 and TRBJ1-5, with TRBD1 identical over 9 bases. The CDR3 contains 18 residues. The junction had 11 bases not matched to a gene; V was cut back by 5 bases and J by 0 bases. Germline V CDR1 and CDR2: LNHDA, SQIVND (reference sequence).

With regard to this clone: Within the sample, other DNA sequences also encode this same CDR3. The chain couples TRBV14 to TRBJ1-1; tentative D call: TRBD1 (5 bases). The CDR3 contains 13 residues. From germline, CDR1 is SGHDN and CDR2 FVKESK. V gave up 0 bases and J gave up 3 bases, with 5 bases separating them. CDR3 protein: CASSQDRDTEAFF. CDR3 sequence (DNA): TGTGCCAGCAGCCAAGACAGGGACACTGAAGCTTTCTTT. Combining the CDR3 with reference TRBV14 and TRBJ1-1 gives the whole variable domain EAGVTQFPSHSVIEKGQTVTLRCDPISGHDNLYWYRRVMGKEIKFLLHFVKESKQDESGMPNNRFLAERTGGTYSTLKVQPAELEDSGVYFCASSQDRDTEAFFGQGTRLTVV.

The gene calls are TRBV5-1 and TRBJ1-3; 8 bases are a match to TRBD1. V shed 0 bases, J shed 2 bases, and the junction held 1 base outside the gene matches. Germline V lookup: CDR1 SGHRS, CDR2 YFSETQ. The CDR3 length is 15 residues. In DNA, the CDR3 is TGCGCCAGCAGCTTGGGGGACAGGACTGGAAACACCATATATTTT. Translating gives CASSLGDRTGNTIYF.

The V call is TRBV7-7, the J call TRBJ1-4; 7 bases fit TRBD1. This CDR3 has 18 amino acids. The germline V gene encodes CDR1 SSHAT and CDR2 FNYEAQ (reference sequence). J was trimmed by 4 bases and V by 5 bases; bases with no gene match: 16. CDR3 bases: TGTGCCAGCAGCCAGCAACAGGAGGGGGCTAAAGGTAATGAAAAACTGTTTTTT. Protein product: CASSQQQEGAKGNEKLFF.

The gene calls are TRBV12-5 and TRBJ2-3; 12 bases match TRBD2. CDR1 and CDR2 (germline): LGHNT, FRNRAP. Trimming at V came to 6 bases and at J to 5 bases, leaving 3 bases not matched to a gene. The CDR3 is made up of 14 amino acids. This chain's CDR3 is CASGPGLAGDTQYF. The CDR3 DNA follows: TGTGCTAGTGGCCCGGGACTAGCGGGAGATACGCAGTATTTT.

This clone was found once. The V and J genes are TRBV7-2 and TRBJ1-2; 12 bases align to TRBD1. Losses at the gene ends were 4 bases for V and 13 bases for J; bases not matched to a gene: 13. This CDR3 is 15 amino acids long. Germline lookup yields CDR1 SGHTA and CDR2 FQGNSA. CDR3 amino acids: CASSYPPPGQGAFTF. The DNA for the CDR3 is TGTGCCAGCAGCTACCCTCCACCGGGACAGGGGGCATTCACCTTC.

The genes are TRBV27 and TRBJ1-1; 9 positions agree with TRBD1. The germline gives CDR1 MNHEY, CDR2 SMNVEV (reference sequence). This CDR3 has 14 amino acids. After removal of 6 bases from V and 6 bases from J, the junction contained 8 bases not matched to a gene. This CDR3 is CASRFGTGIAEAFF. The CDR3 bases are TGTGCCAGCAGATTCGGGACAGGGATCGCTGAAGCTTTCTTT.

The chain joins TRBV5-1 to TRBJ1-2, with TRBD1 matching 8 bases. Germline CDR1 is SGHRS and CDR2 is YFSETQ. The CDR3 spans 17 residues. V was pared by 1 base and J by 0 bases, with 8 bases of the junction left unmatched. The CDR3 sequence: CASSLKAGGIANYGYTF. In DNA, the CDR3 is TGCGCCAGCAGCTTGAAGGCAGGGGGCATAGCTAACTATGGCTACACCTTC.

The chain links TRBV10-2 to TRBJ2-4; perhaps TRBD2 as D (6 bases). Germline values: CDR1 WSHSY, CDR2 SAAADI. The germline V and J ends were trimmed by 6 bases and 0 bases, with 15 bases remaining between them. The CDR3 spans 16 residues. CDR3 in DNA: TGCGCCAGCAGAGCGGGTCCCAACTTAGCCAAAAACATTCAGTACTTC. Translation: CASRAGPNLAKNIQYF.

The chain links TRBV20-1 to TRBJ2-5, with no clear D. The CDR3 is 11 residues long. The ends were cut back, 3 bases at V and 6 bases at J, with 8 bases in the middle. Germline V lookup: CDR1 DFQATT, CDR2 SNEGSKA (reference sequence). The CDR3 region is CSASKWQTQYF. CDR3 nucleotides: TGCAGTGCTAGCAAATGGCAGACCCAGTACTTC.

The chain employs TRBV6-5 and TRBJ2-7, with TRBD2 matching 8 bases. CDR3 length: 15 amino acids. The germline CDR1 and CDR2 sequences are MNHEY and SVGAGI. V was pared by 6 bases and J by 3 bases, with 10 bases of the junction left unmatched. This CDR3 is CASRGTSGVNYEQYF. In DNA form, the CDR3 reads TGTGCCAGCAGGGGCACTAGCGGAGTAAACTACGAGCAGTACTTC.

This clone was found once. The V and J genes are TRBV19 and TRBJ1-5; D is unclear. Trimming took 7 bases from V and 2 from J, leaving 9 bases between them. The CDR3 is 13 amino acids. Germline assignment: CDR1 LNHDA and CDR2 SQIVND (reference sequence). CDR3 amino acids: CASTEGGNQPQHF. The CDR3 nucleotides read TGTGCCAGTACGGAGGGAGGCAATCAGCCCCAGCATTTT.

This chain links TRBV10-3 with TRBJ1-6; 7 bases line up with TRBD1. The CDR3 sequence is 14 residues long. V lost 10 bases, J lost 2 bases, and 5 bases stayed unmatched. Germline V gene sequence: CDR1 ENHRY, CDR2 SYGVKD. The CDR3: CATTGQAYNSPLHF. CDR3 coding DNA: TGTGCCACGACCGGACAGGCCTATAATTCACCCCTCCACTTT.

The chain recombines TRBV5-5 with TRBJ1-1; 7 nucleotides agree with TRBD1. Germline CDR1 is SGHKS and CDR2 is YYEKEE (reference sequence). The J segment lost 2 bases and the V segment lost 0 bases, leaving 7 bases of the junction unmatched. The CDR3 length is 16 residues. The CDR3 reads CASSLDLDRANTEAFF. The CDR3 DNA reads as TGTGCCAGCAGCTTGGACCTTGACAGGGCTAACACTGAAGCTTTCTTT.

The CDR3 nucleotides read TGTGCCAGCAGCCGGGGACTAGCCAATTACAATGAGCAGTTCTTC. Residues: CASSRGLANYNEQFF. The rearrangement links TRBV2 to TRBJ2-1, with TRBD2 matching 9 bases. Unmatched junction bases numbered 7, after V lost 6 bases and J lost 4 bases. In germline, CDR1 is SNHLY, CDR2 FYNNEI. The CDR3 extends over 15 amino acids. The variable domain in full, completed from reference TRBV2 and TRBJ2-1, reads EPEVTQTPSHQVTQMGQEVILRCVPISNHLYFYWYRQILGQKVEFLVSFYNNEISEKSEIFDDQFSVERPDGSNFTLKIRSTKLEDSAMYFCASSRGLANYNEQFFGPGTRLTVL.

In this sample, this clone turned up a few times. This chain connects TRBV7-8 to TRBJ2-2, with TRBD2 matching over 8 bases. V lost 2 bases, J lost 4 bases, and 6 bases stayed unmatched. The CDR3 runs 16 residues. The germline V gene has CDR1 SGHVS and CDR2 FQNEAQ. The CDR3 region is CASSLRGRGGTGELFF. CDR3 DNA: TGTGCCAGCAGCTTAAGGGGTCGGGGGGGCACCGGGGAGCTGTTTTTT.

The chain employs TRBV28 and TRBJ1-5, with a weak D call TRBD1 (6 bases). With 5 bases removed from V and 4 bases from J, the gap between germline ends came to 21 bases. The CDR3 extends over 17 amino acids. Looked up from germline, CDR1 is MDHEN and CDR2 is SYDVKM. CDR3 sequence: CASSTSVPRGGNQPQHF. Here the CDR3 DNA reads TGTGCCAGCAGTACTTCAGTGCCGAGGGGGGGGAATCAGCCCCAGCATTTT.

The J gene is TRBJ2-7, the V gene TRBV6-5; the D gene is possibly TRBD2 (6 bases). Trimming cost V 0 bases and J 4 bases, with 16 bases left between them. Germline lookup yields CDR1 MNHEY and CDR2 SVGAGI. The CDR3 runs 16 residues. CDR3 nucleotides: TGTGCCAGCAGTTACTCTGCTGCCGGGAGCTTTTACGAGCAGTACTTC. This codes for CASSYSAAGSFYEQYF.